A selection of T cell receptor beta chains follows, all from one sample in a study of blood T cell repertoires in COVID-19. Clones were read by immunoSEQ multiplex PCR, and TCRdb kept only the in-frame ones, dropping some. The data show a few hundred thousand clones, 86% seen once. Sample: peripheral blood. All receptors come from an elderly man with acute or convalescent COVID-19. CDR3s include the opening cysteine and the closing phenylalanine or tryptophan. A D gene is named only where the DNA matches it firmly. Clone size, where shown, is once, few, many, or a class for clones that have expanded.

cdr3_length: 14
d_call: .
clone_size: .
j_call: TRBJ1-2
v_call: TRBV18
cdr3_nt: TGTGCCAGCTCACCGCCGTCGGTCATCTATGGCTACACCTTC
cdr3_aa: CASSPPSVIYGYTF

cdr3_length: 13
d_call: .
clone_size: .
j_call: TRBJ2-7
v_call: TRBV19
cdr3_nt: TGTGCCAGTAGTCCGGCAGGCACCTACGAGCAGTACTTC
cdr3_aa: CASSPAGTYEQYF

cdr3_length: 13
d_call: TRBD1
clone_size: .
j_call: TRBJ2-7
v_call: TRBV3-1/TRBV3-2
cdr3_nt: TGTGCCAGCAGCCTGACAGGGGACCACGAGCAGTACTTC
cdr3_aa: CASSLTGDHEQYF

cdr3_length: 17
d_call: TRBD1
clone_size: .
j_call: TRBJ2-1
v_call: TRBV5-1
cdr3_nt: TGCGCCAGCAGCCCGCGGACAGGGGGTACGTCCTACAATGAGCAGTTCTTC
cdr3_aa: CASSPRTGGTSYNEQFF

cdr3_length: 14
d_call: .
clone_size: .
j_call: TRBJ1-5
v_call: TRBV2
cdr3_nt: TGTGCCAGCAGTTCCTCCAGGAAGAATCAGCCCCAGCATTTT
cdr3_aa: CASSSSRKNQPQHF

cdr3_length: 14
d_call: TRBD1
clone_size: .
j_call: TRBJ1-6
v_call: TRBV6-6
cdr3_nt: TGTGCCAGCAGTTACAGGGACAGGGTTTCACCCCTCCACTTT
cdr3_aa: CASSYRDRVSPLHF

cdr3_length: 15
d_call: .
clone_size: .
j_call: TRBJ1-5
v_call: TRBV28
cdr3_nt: TGTGCCAGCAGTTTTATCCAGGGGAATGGTCAGCCCCAGCATTTT
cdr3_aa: CASSFIQGNGQPQHF

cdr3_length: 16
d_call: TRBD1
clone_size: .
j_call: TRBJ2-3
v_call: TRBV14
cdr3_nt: TGTGCCAGCAGCCAAGAGTTGGACAGGCGAGGAGATACGCAGTATTTT
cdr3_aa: CASSQELDRRGDTQYF

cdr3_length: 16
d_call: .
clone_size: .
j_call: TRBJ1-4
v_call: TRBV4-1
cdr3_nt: TGCGCCAGCAGCCAAGATCAGGGTTCAACTAATGAAAAACTGTTTTTT
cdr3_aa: CASSQDQGSTNEKLFF

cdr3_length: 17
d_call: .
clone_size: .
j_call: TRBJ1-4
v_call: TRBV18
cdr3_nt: TGTGCCAGCTCACTCATGGGGGGAACAGCAACTAATGAAAAACTGTTTTTT
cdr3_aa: CASSLMGGTATNEKLFF

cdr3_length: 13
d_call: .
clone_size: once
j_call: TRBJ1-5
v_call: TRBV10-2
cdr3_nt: TGCGCCAGGATTAGACAGAGCAATCAGCCCCAGCATTTT
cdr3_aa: CARIRQSNQPQHF

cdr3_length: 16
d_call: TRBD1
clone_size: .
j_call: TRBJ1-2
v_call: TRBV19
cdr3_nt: TGTGCCACCTCCTATAGAGGAGGGGGCGGGAACTATGGCTACACCTTC
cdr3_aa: CATSYRGGGGNYGYTF

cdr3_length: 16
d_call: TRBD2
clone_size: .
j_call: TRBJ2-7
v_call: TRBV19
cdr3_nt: TGTGCCAGTAGAGGAAGGACTAGCGGGAGTCAGTACGAGCAGTACTTC
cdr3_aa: CASRGRTSGSQYEQYF

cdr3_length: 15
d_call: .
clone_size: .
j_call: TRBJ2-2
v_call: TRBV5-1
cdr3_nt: TGCGCCAGCAGCTTGGCCAGGGTGGCCACCGGGGAGCTGTTTTTT
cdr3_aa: CASSLARVATGELFF

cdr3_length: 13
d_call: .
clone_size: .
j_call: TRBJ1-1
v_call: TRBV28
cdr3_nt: TGTGCCAGTCTTAGGGGGATAGGTACTGAAGCTTTCTTT
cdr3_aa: CASLRGIGTEAFF

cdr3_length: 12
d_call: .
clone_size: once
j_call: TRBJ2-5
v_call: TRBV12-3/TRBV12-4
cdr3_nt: TGTGCCAGCAGCACACAAGTGGAGACCCAGTACTTC
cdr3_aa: CASSTQVETQYF

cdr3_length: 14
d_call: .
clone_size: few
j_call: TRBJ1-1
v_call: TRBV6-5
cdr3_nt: TGTGCCAGCATCTCCCAGGGAAGGAACACTGAAGCTTTCTTT
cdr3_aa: CASISQGRNTEAFF

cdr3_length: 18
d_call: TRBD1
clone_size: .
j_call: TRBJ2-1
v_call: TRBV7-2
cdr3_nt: TGTGCCAGCAGCTACTACGGGGACAGCCTCCTCCAATACAATGAGCAGTTCTTC
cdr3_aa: CASSYYGDSLLQYNEQFF

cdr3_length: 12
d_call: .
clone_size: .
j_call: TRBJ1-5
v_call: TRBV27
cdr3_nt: TGTGCCAGCAGCCGTACTGCAGGGCCCCAGCATTTT
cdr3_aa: CASSRTAGPQHF

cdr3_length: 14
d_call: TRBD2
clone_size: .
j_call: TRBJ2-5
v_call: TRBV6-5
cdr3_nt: TGTGCCAGCAGGGGAGGGTGGGCACAAGAGACCCAGTACTTC
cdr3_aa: CASRGGWAQETQYF

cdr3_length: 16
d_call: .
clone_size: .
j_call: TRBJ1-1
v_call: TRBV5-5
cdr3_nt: TGTGCCAGCAGCTTGGCCGGTGTAGCGCGTGCGGTGGTAGCTTTCTTT
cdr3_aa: CASSLAGVARAVVAFF

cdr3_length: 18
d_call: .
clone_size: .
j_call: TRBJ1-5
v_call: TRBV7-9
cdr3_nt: TGTGCCAGCAGCCCCCTACTAGTCTCTGGGAGGAACAATCAGCCCCAGCATTTT
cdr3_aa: CASSPLLVSGRNNQPQHF

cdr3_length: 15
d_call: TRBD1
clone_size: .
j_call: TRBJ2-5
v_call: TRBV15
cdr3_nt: TGTGCCACCAGCAGCGAGGACAGGGGCCAAGAGACCCAGTACTTC
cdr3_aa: CATSSEDRGQETQYF

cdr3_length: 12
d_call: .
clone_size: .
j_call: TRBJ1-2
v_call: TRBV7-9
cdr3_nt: TGTGCCAGCAGCTTATACGGAGATGGCTACACCTTC
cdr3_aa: CASSLYGDGYTF

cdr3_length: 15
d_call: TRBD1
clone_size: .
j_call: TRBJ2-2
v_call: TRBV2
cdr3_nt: TGTGCCAGCAGGTCGACAGGGGTTGGCACCGGGGAGCTGTTTTTT
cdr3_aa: CASRSTGVGTGELFF

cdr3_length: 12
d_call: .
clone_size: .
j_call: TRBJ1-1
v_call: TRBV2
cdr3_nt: TGTGCCAGCAGTGAGTCAGGGGATCTCGCTTTCTTT
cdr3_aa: CASSESGDLAFF

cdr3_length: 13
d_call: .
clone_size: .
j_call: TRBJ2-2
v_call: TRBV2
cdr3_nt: TGTGCCAGCAGTGTGGAGGATACCGGGGAGCTGTTTTTT
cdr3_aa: CASSVEDTGELFF

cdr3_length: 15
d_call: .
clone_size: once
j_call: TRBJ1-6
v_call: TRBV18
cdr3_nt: TGTGCCAGCTCACCTCGGAGGCAGACTAATTCACCCCTCCACTTT
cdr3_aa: CASSPRRQTNSPLHF

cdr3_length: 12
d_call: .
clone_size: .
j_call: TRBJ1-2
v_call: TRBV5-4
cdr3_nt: TGTGCCAGCAGCTTGGATCGGGAGGGCTACACCTTC
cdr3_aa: CASSLDREGYTF

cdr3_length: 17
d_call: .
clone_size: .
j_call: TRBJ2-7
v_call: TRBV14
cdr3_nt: TGTGCCAGCAGCCAAGACAGACACTTGGGACTGTCCTACGAGCAGTACTTC
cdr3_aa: CASSQDRHLGLSYEQYF

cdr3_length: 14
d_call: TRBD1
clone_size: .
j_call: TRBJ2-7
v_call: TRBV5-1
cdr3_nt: TGCGCCAGCAGCTTGGGGGACAGGGACTACGAGCAGTACTTC
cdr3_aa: CASSLGDRDYEQYF

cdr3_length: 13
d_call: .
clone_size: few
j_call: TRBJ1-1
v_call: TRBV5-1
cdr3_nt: TGCGCCAGCAGCCCCGGGGGTAACACTGAAGCTTTCTTT
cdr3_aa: CASSPGGNTEAFF

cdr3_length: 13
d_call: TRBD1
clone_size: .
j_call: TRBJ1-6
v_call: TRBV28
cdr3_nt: TGTGCCAGCAGTTTAATTAGGGGGCAGCCCCTCCACTTT
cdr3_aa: CASSLIRGQPLHF

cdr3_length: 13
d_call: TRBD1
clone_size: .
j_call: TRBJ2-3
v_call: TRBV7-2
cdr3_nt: TGTGCCAGCAGCCCCCCCCCGGGACAGAGATGGTATTTT
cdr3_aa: CASSPPPGQRWYF

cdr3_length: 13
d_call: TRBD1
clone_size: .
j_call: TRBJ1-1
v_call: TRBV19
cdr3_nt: TGTGCCAGTAGTATTCGACAGGGACCTTGGGCTTTCTTT
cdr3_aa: CASSIRQGPWAFF

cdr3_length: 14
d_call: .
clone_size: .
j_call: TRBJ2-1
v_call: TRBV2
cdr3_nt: TGTGCCAGCAGTGAGTACAGAAAATACAATGAGCAGTTCTTC
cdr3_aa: CASSEYRKYNEQFF

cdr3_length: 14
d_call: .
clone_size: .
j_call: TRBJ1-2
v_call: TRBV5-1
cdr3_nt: TGCGCCAGCAGCTTGGGGGGGGGCGCGGATGGCTACACCTTC
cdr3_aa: CASSLGGGADGYTF

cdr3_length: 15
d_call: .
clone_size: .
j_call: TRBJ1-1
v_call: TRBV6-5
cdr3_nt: TGTGCCAGCAGTTACTCGTGGGAGCGGAACACTGAAGCTTTCTTT
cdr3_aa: CASSYSWERNTEAFF

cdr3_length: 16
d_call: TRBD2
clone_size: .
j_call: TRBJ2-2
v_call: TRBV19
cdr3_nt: TGTGCCAGTAGTATCCCCCGGCGGGGGAGGGCCGGGGAGCTGTTTTTT
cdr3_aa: CASSIPRRGRAGELFF

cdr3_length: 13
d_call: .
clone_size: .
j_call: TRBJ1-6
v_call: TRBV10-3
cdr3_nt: TGTGCCATCAGTGAGAGGGAGAATTCACCCCTCCACTTT
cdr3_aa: CAISERENSPLHF

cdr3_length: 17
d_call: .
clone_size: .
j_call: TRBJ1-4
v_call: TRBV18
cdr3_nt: TGTGCCAGCTCACCCTCAGGGGAACTAGTATCTAATGAAAAACTGTTTTTT
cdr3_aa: CASSPSGELVSNEKLFF

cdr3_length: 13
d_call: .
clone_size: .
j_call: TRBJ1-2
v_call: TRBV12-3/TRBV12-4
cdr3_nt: TGTGCCAGCAGTCTTAGCTTTAACTATGGCTACACCTTC
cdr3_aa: CASSLSFNYGYTF

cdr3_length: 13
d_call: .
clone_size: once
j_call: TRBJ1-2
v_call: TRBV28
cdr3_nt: TGTGCCAGCAGTACCCTTTGGAGAGATGGCTACACCTTC
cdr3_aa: CASSTLWRDGYTF

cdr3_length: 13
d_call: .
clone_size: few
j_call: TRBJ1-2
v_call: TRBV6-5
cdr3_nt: TGTGCCAGCAGGGTGGGCACCTACTATGGCTACACCTTC
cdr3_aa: CASRVGTYYGYTF

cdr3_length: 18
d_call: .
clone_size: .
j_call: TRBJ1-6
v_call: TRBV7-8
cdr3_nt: TGTGCCAGCAGCCTAGCTATGGAGGGGACCTCCTATAATTCACCCCTCCACTTT
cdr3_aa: CASSLAMEGTSYNSPLHF

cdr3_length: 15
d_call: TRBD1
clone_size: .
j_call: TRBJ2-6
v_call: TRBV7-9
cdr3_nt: TGTGCCAGCAGTTCACAGGGGGCTGGGGCCAACGTCCTGACTTTC
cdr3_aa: CASSSQGAGANVLTF

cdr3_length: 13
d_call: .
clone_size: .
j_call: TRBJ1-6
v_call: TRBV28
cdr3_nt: TGTGCCAGCAGTTTAAGACAGTGGCCACCCCTCCACTTT
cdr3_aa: CASSLRQWPPLHF

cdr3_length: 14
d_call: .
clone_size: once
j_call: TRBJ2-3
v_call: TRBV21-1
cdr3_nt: TGTGCCAGCAGCAACAGGGAGGTCACAGATACGCAGTATTTT
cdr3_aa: CASSNREVTDTQYF

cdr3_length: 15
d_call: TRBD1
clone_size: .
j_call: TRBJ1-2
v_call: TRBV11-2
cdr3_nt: TGTGCCAGCAGCCCCTTGTTCGGGACAGGGGATGGCTACACCTTC
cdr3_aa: CASSPLFGTGDGYTF

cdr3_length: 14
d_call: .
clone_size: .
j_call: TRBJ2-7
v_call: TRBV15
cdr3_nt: TGTGCCACCAGCAGGGGGACACCGTTGGGGGAGCAGTACTTC
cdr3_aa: CATSRGTPLGEQYF

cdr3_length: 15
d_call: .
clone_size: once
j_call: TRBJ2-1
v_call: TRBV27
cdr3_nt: TGTGCCAGCAGTTTATCGGGGCCCGTGTACAATGAGCAGTTCTTC
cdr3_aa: CASSLSGPVYNEQFF

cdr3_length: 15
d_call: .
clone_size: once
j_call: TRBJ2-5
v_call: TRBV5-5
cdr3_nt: TGTGCCAGCAGCTTGCTCGCCACCAGCCAAGAGACCCAGTACTTC
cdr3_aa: CASSLLATSQETQYF

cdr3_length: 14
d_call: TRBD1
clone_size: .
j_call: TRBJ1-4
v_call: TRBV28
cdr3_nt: TGTGCCAGCAGCCAGGGACAGGGTAGGGAAAAACTGTTTTTT
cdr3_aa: CASSQGQGREKLFF